These T cell receptor beta chains were read from a single sample in a study of TIL therapy for anti-PD-1-resistant metastatic lung cancer. Assay: immunoSEQ multiplex PCR; the TCRdb copy retains only in-frame clones and omits some. The sample records over 10,000 clones, approximately 80% being singletons. Sequencing was performed on blood, taken at baseline. These receptors were collected from a person aged 25 to 80 with non-small cell lung cancer. CDR3s include the opening cysteine and the closing phenylalanine or tryptophan. D genes are given only for firm matches. Clone size is not always given. Where it is, it says once, few, many or a class for expanded clones.

D	J	size	V	CDR3	DNA
TRBD1	TRBJ1-1	-	TRBV7-2	CASSSTGQGRTEAFF	TGTGCCAGCAGCTCGACCGGACAGGGAAGGACTGAAGCTTTCTTT
-	TRBJ2-1	-	TRBV6-5	CASWTRSNEQFF	TGTGCCAGCTGGACCCGGAGCAATGAGCAGTTCTTC
-	TRBJ2-7	-	TRBV5-4	CASSLGSRGEQYF	TGTGCCAGCAGCTTGGGGTCCAGGGGCGAGCAGTACTTC
TRBD1	TRBJ1-1	once	TRBV19	CASSIRGPNTEAFF	TGTGCCAGTAGTATAAGGGGGCCGAACACTGAAGCTTTCTTT
TRBD1	TRBJ2-3	-	TRBV18	CASSPSPPGGADTQYF	TGTGCCAGCTCACCAAGCCCCCCAGGGGGAGCAGATACGCAGTATTTT
-	TRBJ1-2	few	TRBV7-9	CAAGGAYGYTF	TGTGCCGCCGGTGGGGCCTATGGCTACACCTTC
TRBD1	TRBJ2-7	few	TRBV7-9	CASSLGDRGFYEQYF	TGTGCCAGCAGCTTAGGGGACAGAGGTTTCTACGAGCAGTACTTC
-	TRBJ2-5	-	TRBV6-1	CASSESSGGGETQYF	TGTGCCAGCAGTGAAAGTTCAGGGGGGGGTGAGACCCAGTACTTC
-	TRBJ2-7	-	TRBV7-9	CASSLGGLNYEQYF	TGTGCCAGCAGCTTAGGAGGACTCAACTACGAGCAGTACTTC
-	TRBJ2-3	-	TRBV19	CASSMRAEVPLADTQYF	TGTGCCAGTAGTATGAGGGCGGAGGTTCCCTTGGCAGATACGCAGTATTTT
TRBD1	TRBJ1-2	-	TRBV14	CASSQDGTGDGYTF	TGTGCCAGCAGCCAAGATGGGACAGGGGATGGCTACACCTTC
TRBD1	TRBJ1-5	-	TRBV4-3	CASSQGASRGAAWEPQHF	TGCGCCAGCAGCCAAGGGGCCTCCAGGGGGGCCGCTTGGGAGCCCCAGCATTTT
TRBD1	TRBJ2-6	-	TRBV7-6	CASSPEGQGSSGANVLTF	TGTGCCAGCAGCCCTGAGGGACAGGGGAGCTCTGGGGCCAACGTCCTGACTTTC
-	TRBJ2-7	-	TRBV30	CAWSGRRPYYEQYF	TGTGCCTGGAGTGGAAGGCGACCCTACTACGAGCAGTACTTC
-	TRBJ2-7	few	TRBV2	CASSDDPPESSYEQYF	TGTGCCAGCAGTGATGATCCCCCGGAGAGCTCCTACGAGCAGTACTTC
-	TRBJ2-1	-	TRBV5-4	CASSFGGNEQFF	TGTGCCAGCAGTTTTGGGGGTAATGAGCAGTTCTTC
-	TRBJ2-2	-	TRBV5-1	CASSATINTGELFF	TGCGCCAGCAGTGCGACCATCAACACCGGGGAGCTGTTTTTT
TRBD1	TRBJ1-6	-	TRBV6-6	CASTQGVGDSPLHF	TGTGCCAGCACCCAGGGGGTCGGGGATTCACCCCTCCACTTT
TRBD1	TRBJ1-2	once	TRBV5-1	CASSPSTGQAYYGYTF	TGCGCCAGCAGCCCTTCGACGGGACAGGCTTACTATGGCTACACCTTC
-	TRBJ1-4	-	TRBV5-1	CASSLNGRESTNEKLFF	TGCGCCAGCAGCTTGAACGGGAGAGAGTCAACTAATGAAAAACTGTTTTTT
-	TRBJ2-1	once	TRBV11-2	CASSLVAGPGNEQFF	TGTGCCAGCAGCTTAGTTGCGGGGCCGGGGAATGAGCAGTTCTTC
-	TRBJ2-1	-	TRBV2	CASSEQMVRLKYNEQFF	TGTGCCAGCAGTGAACAGATGGTTCGGCTGAAATACAATGAGCAGTTCTTC